This T cell receptor (beta chain) was identified in a study of T cells after yellow fever vaccination. About the research overall: Those fractions that held only low numbers of cells were prepared using the SMART-Seq v4 Ultra Low Input RNA kit. Study results and limitations: Shared CD4/CD8 clonotypes were a small share, likely from convergent recombination. Post-booster samples contained most primary-vaccination clones (roughly 96% CD4, less than 90% CD8).

Template switching with 5'RACE generated the TCR cDNA and added a universal primer site and UMIs. MiXCR, run by TCRdb on the 5' RACE reads, gives a single entry per CDR3 protein. There are some 320,000 distinct CDR3 sequences in the sample; 8.5% to 9% occur only once, and about a sixth lies in the top ten. Germline CDR1 MGHRA, CDR2 YSYEKL. This CDR3 comprises 15 residues. Trimming cost V 0 bases and J 4 bases, with 10 bases left between them. Turning to this clonotype: Its antigen is undetermined.

The specimen was PBMCs, collected on the day of the first yellow fever vaccination. The source is a man aged 18 to 29 who received the YFV17D yellow fever vaccine. The rearrangement links TRBV4-1 to TRBJ2-1; D is unresolved. CDR3 bases: TGCGCCAGCAGCCAAGATCCGGCAGGTTACAATGAGCAGTTCTTC. Amino acids: CASSQDPAGYNEQFF.